This paragraph reports one TCR beta chain. The germline gives CDR1 LNHDA, CDR2 SQIVND (reference sequence). CDR3 length: 14 amino acids. V shed 3 bases and J 3 bases; nucleotides not matched to a gene: 2. This table comes from immunoSEQ multiplex PCR, and its TCRdb copy is limited to in-frame clones, with some not included. The sample consists of about 84,000 clones, about 80% of them appearing once. This specimen comes from a study of OX40 agonist ivuxolimab in advanced cancers. The input for sequencing was CD4+ or CD8+ T cells sorted from blood, taken in a trial of the OX40 agonist ivuxolimab. The chain carries TRBV19 and TRBJ1-5, with 7 bases identical to TRBD1. The receptor was derived from an adult with an advanced solid tumor such as melanoma, head and neck, liver or kidney cancer. The CDR3 DNA sequence: TGTGCCAGTAGTATGGGACAGTACAATCAGCCCCAGCATTTT. It encodes CASSMGQYNQPQHF.